A selection of T cell receptor beta chains follows, all from one sample in a study of blood T cell repertoires in COVID-19. Measured with immunoSEQ multiplex PCR; TCRdb has only the in-frame clones, and not every one. The table records about 250,000 clones, about four fifths of them present only once. Sequences were obtained from peripheral blood. These receptors were taken from a woman aged 40 to 50 who had recovered from COVID-19. CDR3s include the opening cysteine and the closing phenylalanine or tryptophan. The order of the fields is clone size, V gene, J gene, D gene, CDR3 DNA, CDR3 protein. D genes are given only for firm matches. Some rows have no size entry. The others give once, few or many, or a class for an expanded clone.

.	TRBV5-1	TRBJ1-1	TRBD1	TGCGCCAGCAGCTTAAGTTGGACAGGGGTTAGCACTGAAGCTTTCTTT	CASSLSWTGVSTEAFF
.	TRBV7-2	TRBJ2-5	TRBD2	TGTGCCAGCCAGCGGGGGGGCTTCGAGACCCAGTACTTC	CASQRGGFETQYF
.	TRBV28	TRBJ2-6	.	TGTGCCAGCCAGGGATCTGGGGCCAACGTCCTGACTTTC	CASQGSGANVLTF
.	TRBV7-3	TRBJ2-2	TRBD1	TGTGCCAGCAGCTTAAGGGACAGGGGCCCTACCGGGGAGCTGTTTTTT	CASSLRDRGPTGELFF
.	TRBV27	TRBJ1-1	TRBD1	TGTGCCAGCAGTAAGACAGGGCCCGACACTGAAGCTTTCTTT	CASSKTGPDTEAFF
few	TRBV6-5	TRBJ2-2	.	TGTGCCAGCAGTTTCCGTACGAACACCGGGGAGCTGTTTTTT	CASSFRTNTGELFF
.	TRBV6-1	TRBJ2-3	.	TGTGCCAGCAGTGAAGTTACAGTCACAGATACGCAGTATTTT	CASSEVTVTDTQYF
.	TRBV10-3	TRBJ1-1	TRBD1	TGTGCCATCAGGAGGACAGGGGGGAACACTGAAGCTTTCTTT	CAIRRTGGNTEAFF
.	TRBV11-3	TRBJ2-2	TRBD1	TGTGCCAGCAGCTCCGGTACAGGGGGCATCACCGGGGAGCTGTTTTTT	CASSSGTGGITGELFF
.	TRBV6-5	TRBJ1-1	TRBD1	TGTGCCACCAGACAGGGATACTCCGTGAACACTGAAGCTTTCTTT	CATRQGYSVNTEAFF